The 11 T cell receptor beta chains in this list originate from one sample, sequenced in a study of cytomegalovirus exposure and HLA in healthy donors. The PCR made use of 60 Vbeta and 13 Jbeta primers. Here immunoSEQ multiplex PCR was the method, and the copy in TCRdb shows in-frame clones only, minus some. The table lists fewer than 120,000 clones, roughly four fifths of them singletons. The sequencing sample was made of PBMCs. These receptors were taken from a woman in her twenties or thirties in good health and CMV-seronegative.

The J gene is TRBJ1-1, the V gene TRBV4-3; D may be TRBD1 (5 bases). Between the trimmed V and J ends, which lost 0 bases and 5 bases, there was a span of 7 bases. CDR1 is LGHNA, CDR2 YSLEER, per germline. This CDR3 spans 13 amino acids. For the CDR3, the DNA is TGCGCCAGCAGCCAAGAGGGGCGGACTGAAGCTTTCTTT. This codes for CASSQEGRTEAFF.

The chain couples TRBV6-5 to TRBJ1-5; D is ambiguous. There are 13 residues in the CDR3. Trimming cost V 5 bases and J 5 bases, with 10 bases left between them. Germline-derived CDR1 and CDR2 are MNHEY and SVGAGI. CDR3 DNA sequence: TGTGCCAGCAGTGAGAAGATTTATCAGCCCCAGCATTTT. Translating it yields CASSEKIYQPQHF.

V gene TRBV9 combines with J gene TRBJ2-7; 10 nucleotides agree with TRBD1. This CDR3 contains 15 residues. V trimming: 0 bases; J trimming: 6 bases; junction bases outside the gene matches: 6. Germline lookup yields CDR1 SGDLS and CDR2 YYNGEE. This CDR3 is CASSVAWDRGAEQYF. Written as DNA, the CDR3 is TGTGCCAGCAGCGTAGCATGGGACAGGGGTGCCGAGCAGTACTTC.

This rearrangement joins TRBV7-9 to TRBJ2-7; D is uncertain. The V gene lost 1 base and the J gene lost 1 base, with 5 bases spanning the gap. Germline loops: CDR1 SEHNR, CDR2 FQNEAQ (reference sequence). CDR3 length: 13 residues. As DNA, the CDR3 is TGTGCCAGCAGCTTAGATCCATCCTACGAGCAGTACTTC. As protein: CASSLDPSYEQYF.

The table lists this clone with a count of one. The genes are TRBV29-1 and TRBJ1-2; D gene unclear. Germline V CDR1 and CDR2: SQVTM, ANQGSEA. Trimming removed 6 bases at V and 2 bases at J, with 10 bases between. The CDR3 sequence is 12 residues long. The CDR3 spells CSVMHQNYGYTF. The CDR3 DNA is TGCAGCGTCATGCATCAGAACTATGGCTACACCTTC.

The chain recombines TRBV27 with TRBJ2-7; 8 nucleotides match TRBD2. The germline V gene has CDR1 MNHEY and CDR2 SMNVEV (reference sequence). This CDR3 has 13 amino acids. The ends lost 7 bases at V and 6 bases at J; junction bases unmatched: 8. The CDR3 DNA is TGTGCCAGCAAAGAGGGTGCGGGGGGCGAGCAGTACTTC. Protein sequence: CASKEGAGGEQYF.

This rearrangement joins TRBV7-9 to TRBJ1-1; TRBD1 agrees at 9 bases. J gave up 2 bases and V 4 bases, and 5 bases lay outside the gene matches. This CDR3 is built from 15 residues. The germline CDR1 and CDR2 sequences are SEHNR and FQNEAQ (reference sequence). The DNA for the CDR3 is TGTGCCAGCAGCTCGCGACAGGGGGGAAACACTGAAGCTTTCTTT. Protein sequence: CASSSRQGGNTEAFF.

This chain links TRBV2 with TRBJ1-1; 10 bases agree with TRBD1. Germline trimming cut 6 bases from V and 3 bases from J; bases unmatched to any gene: 4. Germline V gives CDR1 SNHLY, CDR2 FYNNEI. The length of the CDR3 is 14 residues. The CDR3 reads CASSLTGGHTEAFF. As DNA, the CDR3 is TGTGCCAGCAGCTTGACAGGGGGCCACACTGAAGCTTTCTTT.

The chain joins TRBV30 to TRBJ2-5, with D unresolved. Deletions cut 0 bases from V and 3 bases from J, with 8 bases between. Looked up from germline, CDR1 is GTSNPN and CDR2 is SVGIG (reference sequence). CDR3 length equals 13 residues. For the CDR3, the DNA is TGTGCCTGGAGTGTAGGCAGGAAAGAGACCCAGTACTTC. Translation: CAWSVGRKETQYF.

This clone has only a few counts. The V and J genes are TRBV7-6 and TRBJ2-5; 7 bases are shared with TRBD1. Germline V gene data show CDR1 as SGHVS and CDR2 as FNYEAQ. This CDR3 has 16 residues. Germline trimming cut 5 bases from V and 4 bases from J; bases unmatched to any gene: 13. The DNA of the CDR3 is TGTGCCAGCAGCCCAAGAGCGACAGGGATGGCAGAGACCCAGTACTTC. This sequence encodes CASSPRATGMAETQYF.

This sequence joins TRBV27 and TRBJ1-1, with a weak D call TRBD1 (5 bases). Germline V gives CDR1 MNHEY, CDR2 SMNVEV (reference sequence). The CDR3 covers 14 residues. Between the trimmed V and J ends, which lost 6 bases and 1 base, there was a span of 12 bases. The CDR3 region is CASSPGGSNTEAFF. Written as DNA, the CDR3 is TGTGCCAGCAGCCCGGGGGGTTCGAACACTGAAGCTTTCTTT.